These 15 T cell receptor beta chains were all obtained from the same sample, sequenced in a study of Graves' ophthalmopathy and Graves' hyperthyroidism. The authors amplified TCR beta CDR3 regions, and they did so from RNA transcripts for repertoire sequencing. First-round RT-PCR employed HTBI primers, with a second-round multiplex PCR after it. TCRdb re-derived calls from the multiplex PCR reads in MiXCR, one entry per CDR3 protein. The profile shows over a million distinct CDR3 sequences, 35% to 40% of them singletons. The sample taken for sequencing was peripheral blood or thyroid tissue (not recorded which). The source is an adult man with Graves' hyperthyroidism.

The chain joins TRBV29-1 to TRBJ2-7; a weak D match, TRBD2 (6 bases). Trimming removed 2 bases from V and 7 bases from J, with 15 bases in between. Germline assignment: CDR1 SQVTM and CDR2 ANQGSEA. The CDR3 spans 13 residues. For the CDR3, the DNA is TGCAGCGTTGAACGGCGGGGCTACAATGAGCAGTACTTC. Translation gives CSVERRGYNEQYF.

This clonotype came up many times. The J gene is TRBJ2-5, the V gene TRBV5-1; no reliable D call. The CDR3 has 14 residues. The V end lost 0 bases, the J end lost 3 bases, and 9 bases lay between the germline ends. The germline V gene has CDR1 SGHRS and CDR2 YFSETQ. CDR3 coding DNA: TGCGCCAGCAGCTTGGGATCATCGAAAGAGACCCAGTACTTC. The encoded protein is CASSLGSSKETQYF.

In its sample, this clonotype was seen a few times. The rearrangement uses TRBV20-1 and TRBJ1-1, with D possibly TRBD1 on 5 matching bases. Germline assignment: CDR1 DFQATT and CDR2 SNEGSKA (reference sequence). The CDR3 runs to 13 residues. V was shortened by 0 bases and J by 8 bases, with 13 bases between the two germline ends. The chain's CDR3 is CSARDGTRPEAFF. CDR3 DNA sequence: TGCAGTGCTAGAGACGGGACCCGGCCGGAAGCTTTCTTT.

This clonotype has at least ten counts. CDR3 residues: CASSVAGRTAETQYF. CDR3 DNA: TGTGCCAGCAGCGTAGCGGGTCGAACGGCAGAGACCCAGTACTTC. The chain carries TRBV9 and TRBJ2-5; D not certain. This CDR3 region has 15 residues. Germline V gives CDR1 SGDLS, CDR2 YYNGEE. Trimming took off 0 bases at V and 4 bases at J, with 13 bases between the two ends.

Points on this clonotype: Its ends do not fully match the called genes, so a read error is possible. The rearrangement uses TRBV11-2 and TRBJ2-2; weak D call: TRBD2 (5 bases). There are 14 residues in the CDR3. Per the germline V gene, CDR1 is SGHAT and CDR2 is FQNNGV. The CDR3 bases are TGTGCCAGCAGCTTAGCCCGGGTTTCCGGGGAGCCGTTTTTT. Translating it yields CASSLARVSGEPFF.

The V gene is TRBV4-2, the J gene TRBJ1-2; D is uncertain. Germline V gives CDR1 LGHNA, CDR2 YNFKEQ. Trimming took 1 base from V and 0 from J, leaving 12 bases between them. There are 16 residues in the CDR3. CDR3 residues: CASSQGHQDSNYGYTF. For the CDR3, the DNA is TGTGCCAGCAGCCAAGGACACCAAGACTCTAACTATGGCTACACCTTC.

About this clonotype itself: Because the CDR3 is missing its conserved closing phenylalanine or tryptophan, this is likely a read error. J is TRBJ1-6 and V is TRBV13; TRBD1 is a possible D gene (5 bases). V was clipped by 4 bases and J by 4 bases, with 8 bases between them. Germline CDR1 reads PRHDT; CDR2 reads FYEKMQ (reference sequence). CDR3 size: 14 residues. In nucleotides, the CDR3 is TGTGCCAGCAGCTCCGACAGATATAATTCACCCCTCCACGTT. Encoded protein: CASSSDRYNSPLHV.

The V gene is TRBV29-1, the J gene TRBJ2-5; TRBD1 matches 7 bases. The end of the DNA is better explained by TRBJ2-1, so the J call may be wrong. This CDR3 spans 11 amino acids. Looked up from germline, CDR1 is SQVTM and CDR2 is ANQGSEA. The chain's CDR3 is CSGDRVNEQFF. CDR3 bases: TGCAGCGGTGACAGGGTCAATGAGCAGTTCTTC.

Concerning this clonotype: The final CDR3 position lacks the conserved phenylalanine or tryptophan, pointing to a likely read error. The rearrangement links TRBV25-1 to TRBJ1-1, with D unclear. Trimming stripped 4 bases from V and 3 bases from J, with 9 bases between. Germline CDR1 MGHDK, CDR2 SYGVNS. The CDR3 extends over 13 amino acids. The CDR3 nucleotides read TGTGCCAGCAGTGCTTTGATTCACACTGAAGCTTTCTCT. Translating gives CASSALIHTEAFS.

The chain is built from TRBV11-1 and TRBJ1-1; tentatively, D is TRBD1 (5 bases). V gave up 4 bases and J gave up 3 bases, with 9 bases separating them. The CDR3 contains 13 residues. Germline CDR1 reads SGHAT; CDR2 reads FQDESV (reference sequence). CDR3 in DNA: TGTGCCAGCAGCTGGGGGTCGGACACTGAAGCTTTCTTT. As protein: CASSWGSDTEAFF. Full variable domain (missing parts from reference TRBV11-1 and TRBJ1-1): EAEVAQSPRYKITEKSQAVAFWCDPISGHATLYWYRQILGQGPELLVQFQDESVVDDSQLPKDRFSAERLKGVDSTLKIQPAELGDSAMYLCASSWGSDTEAFFGQGTRLTVV.

This clonotype has a count of ten or more. The V gene is TRBV15, the J gene TRBJ1-2; TRBD1 matches 9 bases. The CDR3 is made up of 15 amino acids. J lost 6 bases, V lost 2 bases, and 7 bases had no gene match. In germline, CDR1 is LNHNV, CDR2 YYDKDF (reference sequence). The CDR3 DNA sequence: TGTGCCACCAGCAGAAACAGGGACAGGGTGGATGGCTACACCTTC. It codes for CATSRNRDRVDGYTF.

At least ten counts were recorded for this clonotype. V usage is TRBV6-5 and J usage is TRBJ1-2; D is possibly TRBD1 (6 bases). V shed 0 bases and J shed 7 bases, with 9 bases lying between them. There are 13 residues in the CDR3. Germline values: CDR1 MNHEY, CDR2 SVGAGI. As DNA, the CDR3 is TGTGCCAGCAGTTACTCGGGACAAGGTGGCTACACCTTC. Its protein product is CASSYSGQGGYTF.

This clonotype has a single count. Just one base apart from a much larger clone, this may be a read error. The V gene is TRBV20-1, the J gene TRBJ2-2, with D hard to call. V shed 4 bases and J shed 4 bases, with 10 bases lying between them. The CDR3 length is 13 residues. The germline gives CDR1 DFQATT, CDR2 SNEGSKA (reference sequence). This CDR3 is CSATGTSTGELFF. The CDR3 DNA is TGCAGTGCTACCGGTACGAGCACCGGGGAGCTGTTTTTT.

This clonotype was counted between two and nine times. The chain is built from TRBV9 and TRBJ2-2; 7 positions agree with TRBD2. CDR3 size: 15 residues. Germline CDR1 and CDR2: SGDLS and YYNGEE. V shed 0 bases and J 3 bases; nucleotides not matched to a gene: 2. CDR3 bases: TGTGCCAGCAGCGTAGGGGAGGGCGACACCGGGGAGCTGTTTTTT. It specifies CASSVGEGDTGELFF.

In regard to this clonotype: The junction shows a germline mismatch at one end, possibly a read error. This rearrangement joins TRBV10-3 to TRBJ1-6, with D possibly matching TRBD1 (5 bases). From germline, CDR1 is ENHRY and CDR2 SYGVKD. CDR3 length equals 14 residues. CDR3 sequence reads: CASSYYDRGSPLHF. DNA for the CDR3: TGTGCCAGCAGTTACTACGACAGAGGTTCACCCCTCCACTTT.